These 22 T cell receptor beta chains came from one sample sequenced in a study of HIV-infected patients and healthy controls. No cell fractionation was done, so the repertoire covers all unsorted peripheral blood T cells. Reverse transcription used approximately 500 ng RNA and constant-region primers for alpha and beta. Separate chain-specific third strand synthesis with multiplexing indices produced the alpha and beta libraries. TCRdb re-called the 5' RACE reads through MiXCR, storing one row per CDR3 protein. The sample holds approximately 12,000 distinct CDR3 sequences, 4.5% to 5.5% seen once. The sample was blood. These TCRs come from an adult in good health.

This clonotype was seen many times. This sequence joins TRBV7-8 and TRBJ2-3, with 7 bases lining up with TRBD1. The V and J ends lost 0 bases and 3 bases, in that order; junction bases with no gene match: 6. Germline V lookup: CDR1 SGHVS, CDR2 FQNEAQ. This CDR3 spans 16 amino acids. The CDR3 loop is CASSLAWDSHTDTQYF. DNA of the CDR3: TGTGCCAGCAGCTTAGCCTGGGACAGTCATACAGATACGCAGTATTTT.

By share, this clonotype counts as medium-sized (0.01 to 0.1%). V and J are TRBV6-5 and TRBJ2-1; no clear D gene. Trimming pared 4 bases from V and 8 bases from J, leaving 12 bases between. Germline assignment: CDR1 MNHEY and CDR2 SVGAGI. The CDR3 runs to 13 residues. CDR3 sequence: CASSSGEVDEQFF. Written as DNA, the CDR3 is TGTGCCAGCAGTTCAGGAGAGGTCGATGAGCAGTTCTTC.

J is TRBJ1-5 and V is TRBV5-8; a weak D match, TRBD1 (5 bases). The CDR3 extends over 16 amino acids. Germline V gene data show CDR1 as SGHTS and CDR2 as YDEGEE. V lost 0 bases, J lost 9 bases, and 19 bases lay in between. This CDR3 reads CASSLVAGPAELPQHF. CDR3 nucleotide sequence: TGTGCCAGCAGCTTGGTCGCGGGGCCGGCCGAACTGCCCCAGCATTTT.

This clonotype is medium-sized by share. The J gene is TRBJ2-3, the V gene TRBV20-1; the match to TRBD2 covers 9 bases. J gave up 1 base and V 3 bases, and 5 bases lay outside the gene matches. The CDR3 runs to 15 residues. Germline CDR1 DFQATT, CDR2 SNEGSKA (reference sequence). The CDR3 nucleotides are TGCAGTGCTAGGATGTGGACTAGCGGCACAGATACGCAGTATTTT. Translating gives CSARMWTSGTDTQYF.

Within the sample, this clonotype is medium-sized. This chain links TRBV20-1 with TRBJ1-5; D gene unclear. Germline V gene lookup returns CDR1 DFQATT and CDR2 SNEGSKA (reference sequence). The ends were cut back, 6 bases at V and 5 bases at J, with 20 bases in the middle. This CDR3 is 15 amino acids long. CDR3 bases: TGCAGTGCAAACTCGAGGGTAGGAGGTGATCAGCCCCAGCATTTT. Protein: CSANSRVGGDQPQHF.

This clonotype was detected many times. The gene calls are TRBV5-6 and TRBJ2-7, with 8 bases matching TRBD1. V was clipped by 3 bases and J by 6 bases; unmatched bases: 2. Per the germline V gene, CDR1 is SGHDT and CDR2 is YYEEEE. The CDR3 spans 12 residues. The CDR3 is CASSSTGGEQYF. CDR3 bases: TGTGCCAGCAGCTCCACAGGGGGCGAGCAGTACTTC. The full variable domain, its missing parts supplied by reference TRBV5-6 and TRBJ2-7, is DAGVTQSPTHLIKTRGQQVTLRCSPKSGHDTVSWYQQALGQGPQFIFQYYEEEERQRGNFPDRFSGHQFPNYSSELNVNALLLGDSALYLCASSSTGGEQYFGPGTRLTVT.

This clonotype was counted a few times. DNA of the CDR3: TGTGCCAGCAGGCCCCTCGGTGGGGACTCCTACGAGCAGTACTTC. It codes for CASRPLGGDSYEQYF. V gene TRBV12-3 or TRBV12-4 combines with J gene TRBJ2-7; the D is unclear. Between the trimmed V and J ends, which lost 6 bases and 0 bases, there was a span of 15 bases. CDR3 length equals 15 residues.

This clonotype is judged medium-sized (0.01 to 0.1%). The rearrangement joins TRBV7-2 to TRBJ1-4, with D possibly being TRBD1 (5 bases). Trimming took off 2 bases at V and 4 bases at J, with 11 bases between the two ends. Germline lookup yields CDR1 SGHTA and CDR2 FQGNSA. The CDR3 extends over 15 amino acids. CDR3 loop: CASSLSRARNEKLFF. For the CDR3, the DNA is TGTGCCAGCAGCTTAAGCAGGGCTCGTAATGAAAAACTGTTTTTT.

This clonotype was observed a few times. The V call is TRBV20-1, the J call TRBJ2-3; no clear D gene. The CDR3 sequence is 13 residues long. Germline-derived CDR1 and CDR2 are DFQATT and SNEGSKA (reference sequence). V shed 3 bases and J shed 4 bases, with 11 bases lying between them. The CDR3 DNA sequence: TGCAGTGCTAGGACCAGTCCTTCAGATACGCAGTATTTT. It encodes CSARTSPSDTQYF.

This clonotype came up a few times. V usage is TRBV11-2 and J usage is TRBJ1-1; D unclear. V was clipped by 5 bases and J by 1 base, with 8 bases between them. Germline assignment: CDR1 SGHAT and CDR2 FQNNGV. The CDR3 consists of 13 residues. CDR3 residues: CASSRGQNTEAFF. CDR3 in DNA: TGTGCCAGCAGCCGAGGGCAGAACACTGAAGCTTTCTTT.

This clonotype was recorded many times. The chain combines TRBV20-1 with TRBJ2-3; maybe TRBD2 (6 bases). Germline lookup yields CDR1 DFQATT and CDR2 SNEGSKA (reference sequence). The CDR3 runs 16 residues. V was cut by 2 bases and J by 0 bases, with 15 bases left in between. The CDR3 is CSARPFLAASTDTQYF. CDR3 nucleotides: TGCAGTGCTAGACCCTTCTTAGCGGCTAGCACAGATACGCAGTATTTT.

This clonotype was seen many times. The genes are TRBV25-1 and TRBJ2-7, with unresolved D. Between the trimmed V and J ends, which lost 3 bases and 2 bases, there was a span of 11 bases. CDR3 length: 14 amino acids. The V gene's germline CDR1 is MGHDK and CDR2 SYGVNS. The chain's CDR3 is CASSDRPETYEQYF. The DNA for the CDR3 is TGTGCCAGCAGTGATAGGCCCGAAACCTACGAGCAGTACTTC.

This clonotype has at least ten counts. The V gene is TRBV29-1, the J gene TRBJ2-3, with unresolved D. V was shortened by 5 bases and J by 2 bases, with 11 bases between the two germline ends. CDR1 is SQVTM and CDR2 is ANQGSEA in the germline V gene. The CDR3 runs to 13 residues. The CDR3 protein is CSVWPGITDTQYF. CDR3 nucleotide sequence: TGCAGCGTTTGGCCCGGTATCACAGATACGCAGTATTTT.

At least ten counts were recorded for this clonotype. The chain joins TRBV10-3 to TRBJ1-5; TRBD1 is a possible D gene (5 bases). Trimming removed 0 bases from V and 6 bases from J, with 15 bases in between. The germline gives CDR1 ENHRY, CDR2 SYGVKD. This CDR3 spans 16 amino acids. This chain's CDR3 is CAISESGREAPQPQHF. CDR3 bases: TGTGCCATCAGTGAGTCCGGCAGGGAGGCTCCTCAGCCCCAGCATTTT.

This clonotype rates as medium-sized (0.01 to 0.1%). The chain links TRBV28 to TRBJ1-5; D gene ambiguous. V was cut by 7 bases and J by 3 bases, with 10 bases left in between. CDR3 length: 13 amino acids. The germline V gene has CDR1 MDHEN and CDR2 SYDVKM. CDR3: CASIAQDNQPQHF. CDR3 coding DNA: TGTGCCAGCATTGCCCAGGACAATCAGCCCCAGCATTTT.

This clonotype counts as medium-sized (0.01 to 0.1%). The CDR3 nucleotides are TGTGCCAGCAGTTACTCGACCTTACGCCAAGAGACCCAGTACTTC. Its protein is CASSYSTLRQETQYF. The gene calls are TRBV6-5 and TRBJ2-5, with unresolved D. Germline V gene data show CDR1 as MNHEY and CDR2 as SVGAGI. The CDR3 runs 15 residues. V shed 0 bases and J shed 1 base, with 9 bases lying between them.

In this sample, this clonotype turned up many times. The chain uses TRBV19 and TRBJ1-5; TRBD1 is a possible D gene (5 bases). Germline V gene data show CDR1 as LNHDA and CDR2 as SQIVND (reference sequence). This CDR3 is built from 15 residues. Trimming pared 0 bases from V and 3 bases from J, leaving 9 bases between. The CDR3 nucleotides are TGTGCCAGTAGTATAGACAGAGGGGTCAATCAGCCCCAGCATTTT. This gives the protein CASSIDRGVNQPQHF.

This clonotype is medium-sized (0.01 to 0.1%) within its sample. The chain uses TRBV11-2 and TRBJ2-6; 8 nucleotides agree with TRBD1. V shed 5 bases, J shed 2 bases, and the junction held 14 bases outside the gene matches. Germline V CDR1 and CDR2: SGHAT, FQNNGV. The CDR3 runs 19 residues. The CDR3 spells CASSPSTGGPLAGANVLTF. CDR3 bases: TGTGCCAGCAGCCCTTCAACAGGGGGTCCGCTGGCTGGGGCCAACGTCCTGACTTTC.

The V call is TRBV5-1, the J call TRBJ2-1; TRBD2 aligns across 10 bases. The J segment lost 8 bases and the V segment lost 2 bases, leaving 10 bases of the junction unmatched. This CDR3 has 16 amino acids. Germline CDR1 and CDR2: SGHRS and YFSETQ. In DNA form, the CDR3 reads TGCGCCAGCAGCTTCGCTCCCCAGCGGGGGGGCGATGAGCAGTTCTTC. Amino acid sequence: CASSFAPQRGGDEQFF. Together with reference TRBV5-1 and TRBJ2-1, the CDR3 gives the full variable domain: KAGVTQTPRYLIKTRGQQVTLSCSPISGHRSVSWYQQTPGQGLQFLFEYFSETQRNKGNFPGRFSGRQFSNSRSEMNVSTLELGDSALYLCASSFAPQRGGDEQFFGPGTRLTVL.

In this sample, this clonotype turned up many times. V is TRBV6-1 and J is TRBJ1-2; tentatively, D is TRBD1 (6 bases). Per the germline V gene, CDR1 is MNHNS and CDR2 is SASEGT. The V end was cut by 2 bases, the J end by 6 bases, with 10 bases between. This CDR3 comprises 13 residues. The CDR3 reads CASSETGRDGYTF. The CDR3 DNA follows: TGTGCCAGCAGTGAAACAGGGCGAGATGGCTACACCTTC.

This clonotype was seen many times. The J gene is TRBJ2-2, the V gene TRBV5-1; TRBD1 matches at 7 bases. This CDR3 spans 15 amino acids. V was pared by 4 bases and J by 4 bases, with 7 bases of the junction left unmatched. In germline, CDR1 is SGHRS, CDR2 YFSETQ. The CDR3, as DNA: TGCGCCAGCAGCACGGACAGGTCCTTCACCGGGGAGCTGTTTTTT. Translated, it gives CASSTDRSFTGELFF.

This clonotype has at least ten counts. The chain employs TRBV14 and TRBJ1-1, with 8 nucleotides matching TRBD1. This CDR3 is 17 amino acids long. Germline CDR1 and CDR2: SGHDN and FVKESK. Trimming removed 0 bases from V and 9 bases from J; junction bases left unmatched: 15. The chain's CDR3 is CASSQDQASGTGEKAFF. As DNA, the CDR3 is TGTGCCAGCAGCCAAGATCAGGCTTCGGGGACAGGAGAAAAAGCTTTCTTT. Supplemented by reference TRBV14 and TRBJ1-1, the full variable domain reads EAGVTQFPSHSVIEKGQTVTLRCDPISGHDNLYWYRRVMGKEIKFLLHFVKESKQDESGMPNNRFLAERTGGTYSTLKVQPAELEDSGVYFCASSQDQASGTGEKAFFGQGTRLTVV.